Listed below are T cell receptor beta chains from one sample, sequenced in a study of T cells in Graves' hyperthyroidism and ophthalmopathy. From the multiplex PCR reads, TCRdb called clonotypes with MiXCR, one entry per CDR3 protein. The sample gives under 400,000 distinct CDR3 sequences, approximately 25% of which show up once; around 70% is in the top ten. The sample consisted of blood. The receptors were gathered from a man aged 50 to 59 with Graves' hyperthyroidism. Each CDR3 is given with its conserved first and last residue. The D gene is left open where the match is weak. Clone size, where shown, is once, few, many, or a class for clones that have expanded.

few	TRBV5-1	TRBJ2-7	NA	CASSGGGGAYEQYF	TGCGCCAGCAGCGGGGGAGGGGGCGCCTACGAGCAGTACTTC
many	TRBV11-2	TRBJ2-1	NA	CASSPGVSSYNEQFF	TGTGCCAGCAGCCCAGGGGTGAGCTCCTACAATGAGCAGTTCTTC
NA	TRBV29-1	TRBJ2-3	TRBD2	CSVRLAGADTQYF	TGCAGCGTGCGACTAGCGGGAGCGGATACGCAGTATTTT
few	TRBV15	TRBJ2-2	NA	CATSRDLGGRGELFF	TGTGCCACCAGCAGAGATTTGGGGGGAAGGGGGGAGCTGTTTTTT
few	TRBV20-1	TRBJ2-7	TRBD2	CSASAGLAGGTYEQYF	TGCAGTGCTAGCGCGGGACTAGCGGGAGGCACCTACGAGCAGTACTTC
few	TRBV12-3/TRBV12-4	TRBJ2-1	TRBD1	CASSRTGRSYNEQFF	TGTGCCAGCAGCAGGACAGGCCGGTCCTACAATGAGCAGTTCTTC
once	TRBV24-1	TRBJ2-2	TRBD2	CATSDPAGGLTGELFF	TGTGCCACCAGTGATCCGGCGGGAGGACTCACCGGGGAGCTGTTTTTT
few	TRBV28	TRBJ2-1	NA	CASSERPGYNEQFF	TGTGCCAGCAGCGAACGGCCGGGTTACAATGAGCAGTTCTTC
NA	TRBV27	TRBJ1-2	NA	CASSSSPRGKRLGGHTF	TGTGCCAGCAGTTCCTCACCCCGCGGGAAGCGGCTTGGCGGCCACACCTTC
many	TRBV7-2	TRBJ2-7	NA	CASSLEWYEQYF	TGTGCCAGCAGCTTAGAATGGTACGAGCAGTACTTC
many	TRBV7-6	TRBJ2-5	NA	CASSLGGPKETQYF	TGTGCCAGCAGCTTAGGGGGCCCAAAAGAGACCCAGTACTTC
many	TRBV3-1	TRBJ1-1	NA	CASSQAGRQNTEAFF	TGTGCCAGCAGCCAAGCCGGGCGGCAGAACACTGAAGCTTTCTTT
NA	TRBV6-5	TRBJ2-5	NA	CASSSPPGLQETQYF	TGTGCCAGCAGTTCGCCCCCAGGTCTCCAAGAGACCCAGTACTTC
NA	TRBV7-9	TRBJ2-7	TRBD1	CASSLGGQGVDEQYF	TGTGCCAGCAGCTTAGGGGGACAGGGGGTCGACGAGCAGTACTTC
many	TRBV20-1	TRBJ2-3	NA	CSAREGASADTQYF	TGCAGTGCTAGAGAGGGGGCTTCGGCAGATACGCAGTATTTT
NA	TRBV20-1	TRBJ2-7	NA	CSAQDGGRGDEQYF	TGCAGTGCTCAAGACGGGGGGCGCGGGGACGAGCAGTACTTC
few	TRBV7-8	TRBJ1-2	NA	CASSSRATASNYGYTF	TGTGCCAGCAGCTCCCGAGCGACAGCCTCTAACTATGGCTACACCTTC
NA	TRBV6-5	TRBJ2-1	TRBD2	CASSSQTSAGHNEQFF	TGTGCCAGCAGTTCCCAAACTAGCGCAGGTCACAATGAGCAGTTCTTC
NA	TRBV15	TRBJ2-5	NA	CATSRDRAAETQYF	TGTGCCACCAGCAGAGATAGGGCGGCAGAGACCCAGTACTTC
many	TRBV11-3	TRBJ2-2	NA	CASSLRQLNTGELFF	TGTGCCAGCAGCTTAAGGCAGCTGAACACCGGGGAGCTGTTTTTT
many	TRBV28	TRBJ1-1	NA	CASGPGYLNTEAFF	TGTGCCAGCGGCCCCGGGTATCTGAACACTGAAGCTTTCTTT
few	TRBV20-1	TRBJ1-5	TRBD1	CSAGTGEGQPQHF	TGCAGTGCGGGGACAGGGGAGGGTCAGCCCCAGCATTTT
many	TRBV20-1	TRBJ2-5	NA	CSARDIRGGETQYF	TGCAGTGCTAGAGATATTCGGGGAGGTGAGACCCAGTACTTC
few	TRBV29-1	TRBJ2-7	TRBD2	CSVDSGGGYEQYF	TGCAGCGTTGATTCGGGAGGAGGGTACGAGCAGTACTTC
NA	TRBV19	TRBJ2-5	NA	CASSYRGAGRETQYF	TGTGCCAGTTCTTACCGTGGGGCGGGCAGAGAGACCCAGTACTTC
NA	TRBV19	TRBJ1-3	NA	CASSIGTDGNTIYF	TGTGCCAGTAGTATCGGGACGGACGGAAACACCATATATTTT
many	TRBV7-2	TRBJ2-1	TRBD2	CASSSTSGKRNNEQFF	TGTGCCAGCAGTAGTACTAGCGGGAAAAGGAACAATGAGCAGTTCTTC
few	TRBV20-1	TRBJ1-5	NA	CSARDRPTGQPQHF	TGCAGTGCTAGAGATAGGCCGACGGGACAGCCCCAGCATTTT
few	TRBV7-9	TRBJ2-5	NA	CASSPIRDRETQYF	TGTGCCAGCAGCCCCATCAGGGATCGGGAGACCCAGTACTTC
many	TRBV6-1	TRBJ2-3	NA	CATSTGRLPTDTQYF	TGTGCCACTTCAACCGGCCGACTACCCACAGATACGCAGTATTTT
many	TRBV19	TRBJ2-7	NA	CASSLRTDSYEQYF	TGTGCCAGTAGTCTACGGACGGACTCCTACGAGCAGTACTTC
few	TRBV5-1	TRBJ1-1	TRBD1	CASSFGGTGSTEAFF	TGCGCCAGCAGCTTTGGCGGGACAGGGTCCACTGAAGCTTTCTTT
many	TRBV2	TRBJ2-3	TRBD2	CASSVAGRDADTQYF	TGTGCCAGCAGTGTAGCGGGGAGGGACGCAGATACGCAGTATTTT
NA	TRBV10-1	TRBJ2-7	NA	CASSESSGGPGEQYF	TGCGCCAGCAGTGAGTCGAGTGGGGGGCCCGGCGAGCAGTACTTC
NA	TRBV5-1	TRBJ2-2	TRBD2	CASRLAITGELFF	TGCGCCAGCAGACTAGCGATCACCGGGGAGCTGTTTTTT
NA	TRBV7-6	TRBJ1-2	NA	CASKPSPAGSDGYTF	TGTGCCAGCAAGCCGAGTCCTGCAGGGTCGGATGGCTACACCTTC
few	TRBV28	TRBJ1-2	NA	CASSLMANYGYTF	TGTGCCAGCAGTTTAATGGCTAACTATGGCTACACCTTC
few	TRBV20-1	TRBJ2-5	NA	CSARVGGATQYF	TGCAGTGCTAGAGTGGGCGGGGCGACCCAGTACTTC
many	TRBV28	TRBJ2-7	TRBD2	CASTHGGVSYEQYF	TGTGCCAGCACCCATGGGGGGGTTTCCTACGAGCAGTACTTC
NA	TRBV5-5	TRBJ2-5	TRBD2	CASNAAGGQETQYF	TGTGCCAGCAACGCCGCGGGAGGGCAAGAGACCCAGTACTTC
NA	TRBV6-2/TRBV6-3	TRBJ2-7	NA	CASSSRFSGSSYEQYF	TGTGCCAGCAGTTCCCGTTTTAGCGGTAGCTCCTACGAGCAGTACTTC